This entry lists 2 T cell receptor beta chains sequenced from one sample in a study of blood T cell repertoires in COVID-19 (dated by TCRdb to the early 2020s). The method behind the library was the immunoSEQ multiplex PCR assay. The table comes from immuneACCESS by way of TCRdb, which keeps in-frame sequences with V and J called. Part of the clones is missing from these tables; in studies checked, under half for an unresolved V gene and the rest for unknown reasons. Within this sample are approximately 11,000 clones, with over 75% of them counted one time only. The ten largest account for approximately 11% of the sample. The specimen was peripheral blood. Every receptor here comes from a human donor in a cohort sampled during active COVID-19.

V gene TRBV9 combines with J gene TRBJ2-3; 10 nucleotides agree with TRBD2. This CDR3 is built from 12 residues. CDR1 and CDR2 (germline): SGDLS, YYNGEE. The V and J ends lost 2 bases and 11 bases, in that order; junction bases with no gene match: 2. CDR3 residues: CASSVLAGEQYF. CDR3 sequence (DNA): TGTGCCAGCAGCGTCCTAGCGGGGGAGCAGTATTTT.

This clone appeared a single time. The chain joins TRBV10-1 to TRBJ2-1; tentative D call: TRBD1 (6 bases). Trimming took 3 bases from V and 8 from J, leaving 20 bases between them. Germline loops: CDR1 WNHNN, CDR2 SYGVQD (reference sequence). The CDR3 runs to 16 residues. In DNA, the CDR3 is TGCGCCAGCAGTGACAAATATGGGAACAGGGCGGATGAGCAGTTCTTC. This gives the protein CASSDKYGNRADEQFF.